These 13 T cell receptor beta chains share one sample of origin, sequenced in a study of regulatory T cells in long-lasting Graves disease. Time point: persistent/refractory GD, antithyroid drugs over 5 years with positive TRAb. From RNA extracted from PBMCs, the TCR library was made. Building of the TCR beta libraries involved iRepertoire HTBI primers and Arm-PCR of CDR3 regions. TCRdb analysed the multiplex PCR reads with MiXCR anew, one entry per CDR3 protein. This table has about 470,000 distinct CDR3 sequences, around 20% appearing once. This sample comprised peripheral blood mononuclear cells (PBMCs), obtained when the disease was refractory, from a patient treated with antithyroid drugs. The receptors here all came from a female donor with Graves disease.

CDR3 in amino acids: CASSRRENSNQPQHF. The CDR3 DNA reads TGCGCCAGCAGCCGCCGAGAAAATAGCAATCAGCCCCAGCATTTT. The rearrangement uses TRBV4-1 and TRBJ1-5; no clear D gene. The length of the CDR3 is 15 residues. With 4 bases removed from V and 0 bases from J, the gap between germline ends came to 10 bases. In germline, CDR1 is MGHRA, CDR2 YSYEKL.

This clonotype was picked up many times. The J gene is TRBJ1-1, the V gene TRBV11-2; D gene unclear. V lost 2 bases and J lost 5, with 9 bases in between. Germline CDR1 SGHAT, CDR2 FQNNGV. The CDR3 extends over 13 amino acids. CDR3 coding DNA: TGTGCCAGCAGCTTATTTCAAGGAACTGAAGCTTTCTTT. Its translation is CASSLFQGTEAFF. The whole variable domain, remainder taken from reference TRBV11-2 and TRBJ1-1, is EAGVAQSPRYKIIEKRQSVAFWCNPISGHATLYWYQQILGQGPKLLIQFQNNGVVDDSQLPKDRFSAERLKGVDSTLKIQPAKLEDSAVYLCASSLFQGTEAFFGQGTRLTVV.

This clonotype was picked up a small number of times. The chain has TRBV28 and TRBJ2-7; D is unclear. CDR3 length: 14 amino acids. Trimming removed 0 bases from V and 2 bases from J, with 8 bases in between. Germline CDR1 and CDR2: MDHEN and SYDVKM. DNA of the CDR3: TGTGCCAGCAGTTTATGGGCCGGCACCTACGAGCAGTACTTC. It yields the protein CASSLWAGTYEQYF.

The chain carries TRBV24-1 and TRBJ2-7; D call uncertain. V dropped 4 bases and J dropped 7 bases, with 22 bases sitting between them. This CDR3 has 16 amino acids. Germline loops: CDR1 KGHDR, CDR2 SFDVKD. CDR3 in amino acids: CATSDSSGSLPGEQYF. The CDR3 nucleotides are TGTGCCACCAGTGACTCCTCCGGATCCCTCCCGGGTGAGCAGTACTTC.

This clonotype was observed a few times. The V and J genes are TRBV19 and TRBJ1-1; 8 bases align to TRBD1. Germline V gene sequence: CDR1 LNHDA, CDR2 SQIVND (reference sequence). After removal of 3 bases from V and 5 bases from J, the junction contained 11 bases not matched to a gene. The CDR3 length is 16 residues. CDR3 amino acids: CASSMSPFRTGTEAFF. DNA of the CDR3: TGTGCCAGTAGTATGTCTCCGTTCCGGACAGGGACTGAAGCTTTCTTT.

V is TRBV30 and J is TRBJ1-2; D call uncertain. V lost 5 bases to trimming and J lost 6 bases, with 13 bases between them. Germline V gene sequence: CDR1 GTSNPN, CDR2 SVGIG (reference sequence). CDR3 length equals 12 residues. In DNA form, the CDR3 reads TGTGCCTGGTGGGGTGTCTGGGATGGCTACACCTTC. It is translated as CAWWGVWDGYTF.

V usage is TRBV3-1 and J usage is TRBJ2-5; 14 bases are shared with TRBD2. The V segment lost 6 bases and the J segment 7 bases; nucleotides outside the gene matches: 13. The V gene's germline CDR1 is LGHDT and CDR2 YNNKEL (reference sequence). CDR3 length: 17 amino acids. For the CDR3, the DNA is TGTGCCAGCAGAAAGGGACTAGCGGGGGATGCCAAAGGGACCCAGTACTTC. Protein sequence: CASRKGLAGDAKGTQYF.

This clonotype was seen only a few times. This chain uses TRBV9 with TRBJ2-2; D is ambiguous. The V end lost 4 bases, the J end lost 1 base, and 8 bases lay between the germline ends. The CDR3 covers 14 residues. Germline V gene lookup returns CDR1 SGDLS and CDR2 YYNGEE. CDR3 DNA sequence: TGTGCCAGCAGCACTGACGGGAACACCGGGGAGCTGTTTTTT. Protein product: CASSTDGNTGELFF.

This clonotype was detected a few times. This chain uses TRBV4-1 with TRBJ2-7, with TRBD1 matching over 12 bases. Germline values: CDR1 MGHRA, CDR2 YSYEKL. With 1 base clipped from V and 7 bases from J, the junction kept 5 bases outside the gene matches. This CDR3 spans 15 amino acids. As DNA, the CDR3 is TGCGCCAGCAGCCAAGCGGGACAGGGGGCGCGGGAGCAGTACTTC. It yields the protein CASSQAGQGAREQYF.

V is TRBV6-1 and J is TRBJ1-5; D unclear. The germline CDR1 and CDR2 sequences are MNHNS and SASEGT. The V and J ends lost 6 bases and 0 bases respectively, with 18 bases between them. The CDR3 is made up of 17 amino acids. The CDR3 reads CASRHPVTEYSNQPQHF. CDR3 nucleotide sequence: TGTGCCAGCAGACACCCTGTCACGGAATATAGCAATCAGCCCCAGCATTTT.

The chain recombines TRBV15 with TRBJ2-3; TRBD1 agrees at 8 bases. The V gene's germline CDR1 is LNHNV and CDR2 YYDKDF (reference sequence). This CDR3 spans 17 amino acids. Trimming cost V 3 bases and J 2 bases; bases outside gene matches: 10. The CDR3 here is CATSSVSRGRPTDTQYF. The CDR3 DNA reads TGTGCCACCAGCAGTGTCTCCAGGGGGCGACCCACAGATACGCAGTATTTT.

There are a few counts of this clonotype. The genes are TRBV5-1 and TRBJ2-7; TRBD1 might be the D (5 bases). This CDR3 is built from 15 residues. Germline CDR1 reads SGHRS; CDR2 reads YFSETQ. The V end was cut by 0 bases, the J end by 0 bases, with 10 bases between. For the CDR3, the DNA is TGCGCCAGCAGCTTGGGACAGTGGAGCTCCTACGAGCAGTACTTC. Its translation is CASSLGQWSSYEQYF.

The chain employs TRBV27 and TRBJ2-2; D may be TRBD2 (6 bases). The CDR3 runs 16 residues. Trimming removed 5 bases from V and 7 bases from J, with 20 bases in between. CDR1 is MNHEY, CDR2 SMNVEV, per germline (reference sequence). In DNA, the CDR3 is TGTGCCAGCAGTACTCCGGGAGCCCCGGAGGGCGGGGAGCTGTTTTTT. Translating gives CASSTPGAPEGGELFF.